A selection of T cell receptor beta chains follows, all from one sample in a study of shared clonotypes between healthy human individuals. Assay used: immunoSEQ multiplex PCR; TCRdb lists only in-frame clones, some missing. The sample records 2 million to 2.5 million clones, 92% being singletons. Sequencing was done on a sample of naive CD4+ T cells from PBMCs. The receptors stem from a man younger than 30 in good health. Some clones in this sample may be carry-over from other donors' samples. Both conserved end residues are part of each CDR3. Each record gives: D gene, J gene, V gene, clone size, CDR3 DNA, CDR3 protein. A D gene is named only where the DNA matches it firmly. Expanded clones get a size class; other rows say once, few or many, or leave the size out.

>NA|TRBJ2-5|TRBV18|NA
TGTGCCAGCTCACCACTCAGGGGAGTAGAGACCCAGTACTTC
CASSPLRGVETQYF
>TRBD1|TRBJ2-6|TRBV27|NA
TGTGCCAGCAGTCCGGACAGGGGGGATTTCTCTGGGGCCAACGTCCTGACTTTC
CASSPDRGDFSGANVLTF
>NA|TRBJ2-3|TRBV11-2|NA
TGTGCCAGCAGCTTACCCCCCTCCGATACGCAGTATTTT
CASSLPPSDTQYF
>NA|TRBJ1-2|TRBV9|NA
TGTGCCAGCAGCGTAGTGGTAGGCTATGGCTACACCTTC
CASSVVVGYGYTF
>NA|TRBJ2-1|TRBV2|NA
TGTGCCAGCCATGTGTCGAGGACGGGAGACAATGAGCAGTTCTTC
CASHVSRTGDNEQFF
>NA|TRBJ1-2|TRBV6-4|NA
TGTGCCACCTCAAGAGAAGGCTATGGCTACACCTTC
CATSREGYGYTF
>NA|TRBJ1-1|TRBV6-5|NA
TGTGCCAGCAGTTACTCTGGAGGGGACACTGAAGCTTTCTTT
CASSYSGGDTEAFF
>TRBD1|TRBJ2-7|TRBV27|NA
TGTGCCAGCAGTTTAATAGCGTCAGGGGGCGAGCAGTACTTC
CASSLIASGGEQYF
>NA|TRBJ1-1|TRBV28|NA
TGTGCCAGCAGGAACCCCCGGGGAGGTGGCACTGAAGCTTTCTTT
CASRNPRGGGTEAFF
>TRBD2|TRBJ2-5|TRBV13|NA
TGTGCCAGCAGTGGAATAGCGGGAGGGCCCCGAGAGACCCAGTACTTC
CASSGIAGGPRETQYF
>NA|TRBJ2-3|TRBV7-2|NA
TGTGCCAGCAGCTTAGCGTCTTGGTTCACAGATACGCAGTATTTT
CASSLASWFTDTQYF
>NA|TRBJ2-2|TRBV19|NA
TGTGCCTCCTCCGGGACAATCACCGGGGAGCTGTTTTTT
CASSGTITGELFF
>NA|TRBJ2-1|TRBV2|NA
TGTGCCAGCAGTGATGTGGGGGCTGTCTCCTACAATGAGCAGTTCTTC
CASSDVGAVSYNEQFF
>NA|TRBJ2-2|TRBV4-1|NA
TGCGCCAGCAGCCAAGCTGGGCGGGACACCGGGGAGCTGTTTTTT
CASSQAGRDTGELFF
>NA|TRBJ1-1|TRBV30|NA
TGTGCCTGGAGTGGGGGGGGTAGGTTGGTCTTT
CAWSGGGRLVF
>NA|TRBJ2-7|TRBV5-1|NA
TGCGCCAGCAGCCCGCGGCCCGGGCAGGCGCCCTTCTACGAGCAGTACTTC
CASSPRPGQAPFYEQYF
>NA|TRBJ2-3|TRBV6-4|NA
TGTGCCAGCAGCGCCGGACTTGGGGCAGATACGCAGTATTTT
CASSAGLGADTQYF
>NA|TRBJ2-1|TRBV28|NA
TGTGCCAGCAGTCTCGAGTTGAGTGAGCAGTTCTTC
CASSLELSEQFF
>TRBD1|TRBJ1-2|TRBV5-1|NA
TGCGCCAGCAGCATCTCCGGGACAGAGTATGGCTACACCTTC
CASSISGTEYGYTF
>TRBD2|TRBJ2-3|TRBV30|NA
TGTGCCTGGGCCCCCCCTGGCGGGAGGTCAGATACGCAGTATTTT
CAWAPPGGRSDTQYF
>NA|TRBJ2-2|TRBV7-3|NA
TGTGCCAGCAGCTCGGGGTACACCGGGGAGCTGTTTTTT
CASSSGYTGELFF
>NA|TRBJ2-7|TRBV5-1|NA
TGCGCCAGCAGCTTGGTATCCTCCCCCCAGGCCAACGAGCAGTACTTC
CASSLVSSPQANEQYF
>TRBD1|TRBJ2-6|TRBV28|NA
TGTGCCAGCAGTTCAACAGGGGAGAGTGGGGCCAACGTCCTGACTTTC
CASSSTGESGANVLTF
>NA|TRBJ2-5|TRBV9|NA
TGTGCCAGCAGTAGAGTTGGGGGGGAGACCCAGTACTTC
CASSRVGGETQYF
>NA|TRBJ2-3|TRBV29-1|NA
TGCAGCGTTGCCATTAGAGGCGGAGCCTATGAGGATACGCAGTATTTT
CSVAIRGGAYEDTQYF
>TRBD1|TRBJ1-3|TRBV5-1|NA
TGCGCCAGCAGCCAACAGGGGGTGAGCTCTGGAAACACCATATATTTT
CASSQQGVSSGNTIYF
>TRBD1|TRBJ1-2|TRBV29-1|NA
TGCAGCGTTGAGGAACAGGGGGCCTATGGCTACACCTTC
CSVEEQGAYGYTF
>TRBD2|TRBJ2-2|TRBV5-1|NA
TGCGCCAGCAGCCCGACTAGCGGCAACACCGGGGAGCTGTTTTTT
CASSPTSGNTGELFF
>NA|TRBJ1-1|TRBV9|few
TGTGCCAGCAGCGTAGATACGGCCGGAGGTGAAGCTTTCTTT
CASSVDTAGGEAFF
>NA|TRBJ1-1|TRBV7-2|NA
TGTGCCACAAAGAGGGGACCCCCGAACACTGAAGCTTTCTTT
CATKRGPPNTEAFF
>NA|TRBJ2-6|TRBV19|NA
TGTGCCAGTAGTATAGGACACTCAATAAAATCTGGGGCCAACGTCCTGACTTTC
CASSIGHSIKSGANVLTF
>NA|TRBJ2-3|TRBV4-1|NA
TGCGCCAGCAGCCAAGGCGGATACACAGATACGCAGTATTTT
CASSQGGYTDTQYF
>NA|TRBJ2-5|TRBV18|NA
TGTGCCAGCTCACCTTCCAGGGGCCAAGAGACCCAGTACTTC
CASSPSRGQETQYF